This T cell receptor beta chain was sequenced in a study of T cells in Graves' hyperthyroidism and ophthalmopathy. Study-level findings and limits: Most clonotypes expanded in thyroid above 0.001 were likewise present in blood. In validation, the model predicted ophthalmopathy. These predictions came a median about 6.5 months before onset.

Orbital computed tomography, thyroid ultrasound, serum thyroxine and TRAb, and clinical symptoms together informed the diagnoses. CDR3 length: 15 amino acids. The V gene's germline CDR1 is ENHRY and CDR2 SYGVKD. The V and J ends lost 10 bases and 1 base respectively, with 19 bases between them. Amplification of TCR beta CDR3 regions used RNA as the template. The HTBI primer set served for first-round RT-PCR of the TCR CDR3. TCRdb processed the multiplex PCR reads anew with MiXCR; each CDR3 protein has one entry. The sample lists 550,000 to 700,000 distinct CDR3 sequences; about half were seen once. About this clonotype itself: What it recognizes is unknown.

What was sequenced was peripheral blood or thyroid tissue (not recorded which). The chain recombines TRBV10-3 with TRBJ1-1; TRBD1 is a possible D gene (6 bases). This TCR derives from an adult woman with Graves' disease, either hyperthyroidism or ophthalmopathy (not recorded which). The CDR3 loop is CASSYGQNKNTEAFF. Written as DNA, the CDR3 is TGTGCCAGCAGCTACGGACAGAATAAGAACACTGAAGCTTTCTTT.